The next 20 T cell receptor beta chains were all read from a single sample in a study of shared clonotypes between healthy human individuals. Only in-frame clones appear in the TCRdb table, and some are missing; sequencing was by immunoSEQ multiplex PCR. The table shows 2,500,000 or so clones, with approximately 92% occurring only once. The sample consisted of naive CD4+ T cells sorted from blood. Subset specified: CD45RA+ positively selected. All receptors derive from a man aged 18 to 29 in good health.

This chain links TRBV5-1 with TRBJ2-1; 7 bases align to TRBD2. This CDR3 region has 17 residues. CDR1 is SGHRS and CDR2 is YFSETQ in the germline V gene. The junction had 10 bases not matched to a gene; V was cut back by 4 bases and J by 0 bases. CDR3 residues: CASSPGTRESSYNEQFF. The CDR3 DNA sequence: TGCGCCAGCAGCCCTGGCACGCGGGAGAGCTCCTACAATGAGCAGTTCTTC.

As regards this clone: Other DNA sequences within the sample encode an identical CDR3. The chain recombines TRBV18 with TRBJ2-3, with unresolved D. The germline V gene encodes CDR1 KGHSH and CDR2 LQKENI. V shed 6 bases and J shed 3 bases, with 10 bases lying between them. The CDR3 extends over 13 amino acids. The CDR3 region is CASSPGLTDTQYF. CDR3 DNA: TGTGCCAGCTCCCCCGGGCTAACAGATACGCAGTATTTT. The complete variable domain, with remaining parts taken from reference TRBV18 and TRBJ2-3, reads NAGVMQNPRHLVRRRGQEARLRCSPMKGHSHVYWYRQLPEEGLKFMVYLQKENIIDESGMPKERFSAEFPKEGPSILRIQQVVRGDSAAYFCASSPGLTDTQYFGPGTRLTVL.

CDR3 DNA sequence: TGCAGCGTTGAGTTTGGGACACCGGGCTACACCTTC. This translates into CSVEFGTPGYTF. The J gene is TRBJ1-2, the V gene TRBV29-1; TRBD1 might be the D (6 bases). V was trimmed by 3 bases and J by 8 bases, leaving 13 bases between them. This CDR3 has 12 amino acids. Germline lookup yields CDR1 SQVTM and CDR2 ANQGSEA.

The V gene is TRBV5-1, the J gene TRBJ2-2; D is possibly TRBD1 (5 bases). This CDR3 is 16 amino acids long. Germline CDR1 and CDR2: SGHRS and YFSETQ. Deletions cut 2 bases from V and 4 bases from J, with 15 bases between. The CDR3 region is CASSFSTGVFTGELFF. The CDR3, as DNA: TGCGCCAGCAGCTTTTCTACAGGAGTTTTCACCGGGGAGCTGTTTTTT. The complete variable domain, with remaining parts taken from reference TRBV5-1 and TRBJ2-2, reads KAGVTQTPRYLIKTRGQQVTLSCSPISGHRSVSWYQQTPGQGLQFLFEYFSETQRNKGNFPGRFSGRQFSNSRSEMNVSTLELGDSALYLCASSFSTGVFTGELFFGEGSRLTVL.

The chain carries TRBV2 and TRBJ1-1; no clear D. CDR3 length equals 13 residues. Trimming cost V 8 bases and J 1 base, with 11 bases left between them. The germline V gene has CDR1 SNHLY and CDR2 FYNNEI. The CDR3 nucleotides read TGTGCCAGCGGCCAGGACTGGAACACTGAAGCTTTCTTT. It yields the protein CASGQDWNTEAFF.

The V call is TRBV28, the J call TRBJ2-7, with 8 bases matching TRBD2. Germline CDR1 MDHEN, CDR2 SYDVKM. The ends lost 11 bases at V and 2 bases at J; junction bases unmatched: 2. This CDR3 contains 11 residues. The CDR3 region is CAAGGAYEQYF. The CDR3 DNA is TGTGCCGCGGGGGGCGCCTACGAGCAGTACTTC.

CDR3 in DNA: TGTGCCAGCAGCTCGGACGAGTCAGATACGCAGTATTTT. This encodes CASSSDESDTQYF. The chain recombines TRBV11-3 with TRBJ2-3, with D unclear. The CDR3 has 13 amino acids. Per the germline V gene, CDR1 is SGHNT and CDR2 is YENEEA. Trimming stripped 4 bases from V and 4 bases from J, with 9 bases between.

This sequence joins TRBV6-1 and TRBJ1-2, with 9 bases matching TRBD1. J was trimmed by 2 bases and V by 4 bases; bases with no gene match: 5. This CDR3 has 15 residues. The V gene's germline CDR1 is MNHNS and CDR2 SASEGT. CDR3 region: CASSARTGANYGYTF. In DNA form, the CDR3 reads TGTGCCAGCAGTGCCAGGACAGGGGCGAACTATGGCTACACCTTC.

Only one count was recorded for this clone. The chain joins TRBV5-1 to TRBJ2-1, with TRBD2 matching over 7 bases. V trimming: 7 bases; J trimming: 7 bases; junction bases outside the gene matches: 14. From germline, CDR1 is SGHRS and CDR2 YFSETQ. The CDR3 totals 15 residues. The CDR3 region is CASGTGSNGGNEQFF. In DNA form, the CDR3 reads TGCGCCAGCGGTACGGGATCCAACGGGGGGAATGAGCAGTTCTTC. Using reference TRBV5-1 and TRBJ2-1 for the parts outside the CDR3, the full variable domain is KAGVTQTPRYLIKTRGQQVTLSCSPISGHRSVSWYQQTPGQGLQFLFEYFSETQRNKGNFPGRFSGRQFSNSRSEMNVSTLELGDSALYLCASGTGSNGGNEQFFGPGTRLTVL.

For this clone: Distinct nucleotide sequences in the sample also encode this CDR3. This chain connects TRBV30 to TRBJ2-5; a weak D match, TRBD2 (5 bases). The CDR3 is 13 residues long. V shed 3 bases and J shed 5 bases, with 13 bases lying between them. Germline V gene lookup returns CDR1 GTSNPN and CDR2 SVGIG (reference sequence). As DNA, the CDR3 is TGTGCCTGGAGGGCGGCTAGCACGGAGACCCAGTACTTC. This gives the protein CAWRAASTETQYF.

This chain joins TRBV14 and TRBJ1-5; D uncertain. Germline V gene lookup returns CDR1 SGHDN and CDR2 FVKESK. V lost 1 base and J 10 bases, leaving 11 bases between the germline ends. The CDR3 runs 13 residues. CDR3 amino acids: CASSQGTSAPQHF. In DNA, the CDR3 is TGTGCCAGCAGCCAAGGTACATCAGCTCCCCAGCATTTT.

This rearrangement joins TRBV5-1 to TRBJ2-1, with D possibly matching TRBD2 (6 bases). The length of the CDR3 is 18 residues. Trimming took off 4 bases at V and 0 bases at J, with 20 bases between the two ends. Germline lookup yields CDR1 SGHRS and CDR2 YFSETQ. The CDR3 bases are TGCGCCAGCAGCGTCGATGCAAGCCGGGGGAGCTCCTACAATGAGCAGTTCTTC. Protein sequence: CASSVDASRGSSYNEQFF.

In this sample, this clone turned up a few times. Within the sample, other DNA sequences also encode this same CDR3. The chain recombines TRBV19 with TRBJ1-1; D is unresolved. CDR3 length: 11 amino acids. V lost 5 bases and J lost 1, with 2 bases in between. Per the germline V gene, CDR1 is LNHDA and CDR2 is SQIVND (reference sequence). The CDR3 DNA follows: TGTGCCAGTAGTCGGAACACTGAAGCTTTCTTT. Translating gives CASSRNTEAFF.

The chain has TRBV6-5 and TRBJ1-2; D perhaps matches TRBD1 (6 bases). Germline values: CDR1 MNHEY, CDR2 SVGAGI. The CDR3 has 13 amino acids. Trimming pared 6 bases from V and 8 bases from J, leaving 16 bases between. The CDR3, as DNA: TGTGCCAGCAGACCTCTTGGGGGGCCCGGCTACACCTTC. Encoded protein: CASRPLGGPGYTF.

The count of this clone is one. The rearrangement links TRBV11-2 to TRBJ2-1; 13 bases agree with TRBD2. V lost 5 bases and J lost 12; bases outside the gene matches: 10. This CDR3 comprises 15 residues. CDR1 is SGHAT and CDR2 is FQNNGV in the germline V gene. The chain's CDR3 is CASSPGLAGPRGQFF. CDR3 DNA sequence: TGTGCCAGCAGCCCGGGACTAGCGGGGCCGCGAGGGCAGTTCTTC.

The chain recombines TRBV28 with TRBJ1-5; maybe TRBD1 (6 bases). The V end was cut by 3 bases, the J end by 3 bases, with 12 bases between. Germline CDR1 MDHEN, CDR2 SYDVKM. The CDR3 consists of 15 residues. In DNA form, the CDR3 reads TGTGCCAGCAGTTTGGCACAGGGTGTCAATCAGCCCCAGCATTTT. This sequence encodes CASSLAQGVNQPQHF.

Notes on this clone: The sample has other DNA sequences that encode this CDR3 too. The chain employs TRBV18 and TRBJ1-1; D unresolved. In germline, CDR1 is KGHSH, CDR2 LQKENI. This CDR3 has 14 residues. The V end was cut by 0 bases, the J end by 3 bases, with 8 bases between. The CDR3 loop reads CASSPPGRDTEAFF. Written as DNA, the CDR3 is TGTGCCAGCTCACCACCCGGGAGGGACACTGAAGCTTTCTTT.

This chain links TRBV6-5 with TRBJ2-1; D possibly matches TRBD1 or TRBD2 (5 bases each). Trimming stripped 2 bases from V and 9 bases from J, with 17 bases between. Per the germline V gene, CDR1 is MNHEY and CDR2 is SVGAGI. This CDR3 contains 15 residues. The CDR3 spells CASSYRSPGPGEQFF. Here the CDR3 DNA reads TGTGCCAGCAGTTACCGCTCGCCGGGGCCGGGTGAGCAGTTCTTC.

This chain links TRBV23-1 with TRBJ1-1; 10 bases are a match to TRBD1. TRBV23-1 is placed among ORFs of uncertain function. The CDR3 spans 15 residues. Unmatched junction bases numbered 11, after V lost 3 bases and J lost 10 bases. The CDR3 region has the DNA TGCGCCAGCAGTCAGTGGACAGGGGGACGGGGGTTAGCTTTCTTT. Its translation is CASSQWTGGRGLAFF.

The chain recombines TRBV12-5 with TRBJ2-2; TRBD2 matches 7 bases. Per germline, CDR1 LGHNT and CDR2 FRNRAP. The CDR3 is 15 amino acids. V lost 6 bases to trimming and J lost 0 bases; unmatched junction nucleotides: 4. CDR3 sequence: CASGWAGANTGELFF. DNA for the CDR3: TGTGCTAGTGGCTGGGCGGGGGCGAACACCGGGGAGCTGTTTTTT.